The 7 T cell receptor beta chains listed next were all sequenced from one sample in a study of T cell changes during pregnancy in multiple sclerosis. Sequencing was performed with immunoSEQ multiplex PCR; in TCRdb, only in-frame clones are kept and a portion is missing. Among about 32,000 clones listed, about 88% were seen once. This specimen consisted of CD8+ T cells from peripheral blood mononuclear cells, obtained in the second trimester of pregnancy. These receptors were obtained from a female donor with multiple sclerosis, enrolled in a pregnancy study.

This chain links TRBV5-1 with TRBJ2-1; D is possibly TRBD1 (6 bases). The CDR3 consists of 15 residues. V was pared by 4 bases and J by 7 bases, with 18 bases between. Germline V lookup: CDR1 SGHRS, CDR2 YFSETQ. The CDR3 is CASSTDRSSWNEQFF. Here the CDR3 DNA reads TGCGCCAGCAGCACTGACAGGTCCTCCTGGAATGAGCAGTTCTTC. Variable domain in full (rest from reference TRBV5-1 and TRBJ2-1): KAGVTQTPRYLIKTRGQQVTLSCSPISGHRSVSWYQQTPGQGLQFLFEYFSETQRNKGNFPGRFSGRQFSNSRSEMNVSTLELGDSALYLCASSTDRSSWNEQFFGPGTRLTVL.

V usage is TRBV19 and J usage is TRBJ2-6; the D gene is possibly TRBD1 (6 bases). V was trimmed by 2 bases and J by 0 bases, leaving 14 bases between them. Germline-derived CDR1 and CDR2 are LNHDA and SQIVND (reference sequence). The CDR3 has 18 amino acids. CDR3 coding DNA: TGTGCCAGTAGTATATCCAGGGGCAGTCCCTCTGGGGCCAACGTCCTGACTTTC. It yields the protein CASSISRGSPSGANVLTF.

The V gene is TRBV7-9, the J gene TRBJ2-1; D may be TRBD1 (6 bases). Trimming took 2 bases from V and 7 from J, leaving 15 bases between them. There are 15 residues in the CDR3. Germline assignment: CDR1 SEHNR and CDR2 FQNEAQ (reference sequence). The CDR3 coding sequence is TGTGCCAGCAGCTTAATAGGGACAACGGAAAATGAGCAGTTCTTC. It yields the protein CASSLIGTTENEQFF.

Comment on this clone: The sample contains more than one DNA sequence encoding this CDR3. This chain links TRBV27 with TRBJ2-1, with D maybe TRBD1 (6 bases). V gave up 5 bases and J gave up 7 bases, with 12 bases separating them. Germline loops: CDR1 MNHEY, CDR2 SMNVEV (reference sequence). The CDR3 covers 13 residues. The CDR3 DNA is TGTGCCAGCAGTCTCTCTAGGGGGAATGAGCAGTTCTTC. Translating gives CASSLSRGNEQFF.

The V call is TRBV19, the J call TRBJ2-5; D not certain. The CDR3 sequence is 17 residues long. V was pared by 1 base and J by 2 bases, with 17 bases between. Germline CDR1 LNHDA, CDR2 SQIVND (reference sequence). DNA for the CDR3: TGTGCCAGTAGTATAGTTGCTAGACCCATCCGTCAAGAGACCCAGTACTTC. Translation: CASSIVARPIRQETQYF.

V usage is TRBV5-4 and J usage is TRBJ1-1; no firm D call. The ends were cut back, 2 bases at V and 1 base at J, with 3 bases in the middle. The CDR3 contains 12 residues. Per the germline V gene, CDR1 is SGHNT and CDR2 is YYREEE (reference sequence). The CDR3 DNA follows: TGTGCCAGCAGCTTTCGGAACACTGAAGCTTTCTTT. Its translation: CASSFRNTEAFF.

The rearrangement joins TRBV5-1 to TRBJ2-7, with 7 nucleotides matching TRBD2. With V trimmed by 4 bases and J by 3 bases, 7 bases remained unmatched. Germline V gives CDR1 SGHRS, CDR2 YFSETQ. The CDR3 is made up of 14 amino acids. The CDR3 sequence: CASSGREKGYEQYF. The CDR3 bases are TGCGCCAGCAGCGGGCGGGAGAAGGGCTACGAGCAGTACTTC. Full variable domain (outside the CDR3, taken from reference TRBV5-1 and TRBJ2-7): KAGVTQTPRYLIKTRGQQVTLSCSPISGHRSVSWYQQTPGQGLQFLFEYFSETQRNKGNFPGRFSGRQFSNSRSEMNVSTLELGDSALYLCASSGREKGYEQYFGPGTRLTVT.